This TCR beta chain was captured in a study of blood T cell repertoires in COVID-19. Original processing methods: Estimation of nucleated cell counts relied on the amplification of reference gene primers. TCRdb's table, derived via immunoSEQ multiplex PCR, lists solely in-frame clones and lacks some. Clone size and the V and J calls come from that table; the DNA yielded D and trimming. The repertoire holds about 220,000 clones, with approximately 80% as singletons. This CDR3 is 15 amino acids long. The germline gives CDR1 SQVTM, CDR2 ANQGSEA. V was shortened by 1 base and J by 4 bases, with 14 bases between the two germline ends.

The TCR originated in a human donor in a cohort sampled during active COVID-19. This chain uses TRBV29-1 with TRBJ2-1, with D possibly TRBD1 on 5 matching bases. The sample was peripheral blood. DNA for the CDR3: TGCAGCGTTGAAGGGGGCAGCGATCTTTACAATGAGCAGTTCTTC. Translated: CSVEGGSDLYNEQFF.